Listed here are 20 T cell receptor beta chains from one sample, sequenced in a study of shared T cell receptors in the human thymus. Sequenced by immunoSEQ multiplex PCR; TCRdb stores in-frame clones only, minus some. This sample has hundreds of thousands of clones; approximately 90% occur once, and the top ten carry 0.008% to 0.011%. The sample was also linked to a second study, of human thymus T cells.

Sequencing used thymocytes. The receptors were sampled from a boy under three years old with a congenital heart defect.

The rearrangement links TRBV7-9 to TRBJ2-7; weak D call: TRBD2 (6 bases). Germline V CDR1 and CDR2: SEHNR, FQNEAQ (reference sequence). The CDR3 spans 15 residues. The V and J ends lost 2 bases and 3 bases respectively, with 14 bases between them. CDR3 sequence (DNA): TGTGCCAGCAGCTTAAACGGGACTGTGAGCTACGAGCAGTACTTC. Encoded protein: CASSLNGTVSYEQYF. Based on the CDR3 plus reference TRBV7-9 and TRBJ2-7, the full variable domain is DTGVSQNPRHKITKRGQNVTFRCDPISEHNRLYWYRQTLGQGPEFLTYFQNEAQLEKSRLLSDRFSAERPKGSFSTLEIQRTEQGDSAMYLCASSLNGTVSYEQYFGPGTRLTVT.

The V call is TRBV30, the J call TRBJ2-1; perhaps TRBD1 as D (7 bases). Trimming took 8 bases from V and 2 from J, leaving 19 bases between them. Germline V gene data show CDR1 as GTSNPN and CDR2 as SVGIG (reference sequence). This CDR3 is built from 15 residues. The CDR3: CAAMGAGQPYNEQFF. Written as DNA, the CDR3 is TGTGCCGCGATGGGTGCGGGACAGCCCTACAATGAGCAGTTCTTC.

The genes are TRBV4-1 and TRBJ1-2; 7 bases fit TRBD1. V shed 4 bases and J 0 bases; nucleotides not matched to a gene: 5. Germline V gene lookup returns CDR1 MGHRA and CDR2 YSYEKL. The CDR3 has 15 residues. In DNA, the CDR3 is TGCGCCAGCAGCCTACAGGGGAAAGCTAACTATGGCTACACCTTC. Protein sequence: CASSLQGKANYGYTF.

The chain combines TRBV18 with TRBJ2-7; TRBD1 matches at 7 bases. The CDR3 sequence is 11 residues long. V was pared by 8 bases and J by 6 bases, with 4 bases of the junction left unmatched. Looked up from germline, CDR1 is KGHSH and CDR2 is LQKENI. This CDR3 reads CASADRVEQYF. CDR3 nucleotides: TGTGCCAGCGCCGACAGGGTCGAGCAGTACTTC.

The chain carries TRBV29-1 and TRBJ2-3; D gene uncertain. V shed 0 bases and J shed 0 bases, with 13 bases lying between them. This CDR3 is 16 amino acids long. Germline V gene sequence: CDR1 SQVTM, CDR2 ANQGSEA. The CDR3 here is CSVEDQNGGSTDTQYF. Here the CDR3 DNA reads TGCAGCGTTGAAGATCAGAACGGCGGTAGCACAGATACGCAGTATTTT.

The chain recombines TRBV6-5 with TRBJ2-7; 8 nucleotides match TRBD2. Germline V gene lookup returns CDR1 MNHEY and CDR2 SVGAGI. V shed 2 bases and J 5 bases; nucleotides not matched to a gene: 8. CDR3 length equals 15 residues. CDR3 in amino acids: CASSYRAAGEDEQYF. CDR3 DNA: TGTGCCAGCAGTTACCGTGCAGCGGGAGAGGACGAGCAGTACTTC.

CDR3 sequence: CASSGQGRPPQHF. Here the CDR3 DNA reads TGTGCCTCCTCGGGGCAGGGGCGTCCGCCCCAGCATTTT. The rearrangement uses TRBV30 and TRBJ1-5; perhaps TRBD1 as D (6 bases). This CDR3 spans 13 amino acids. Trimming took 7 bases from V and 9 from J, leaving 19 bases between them. The germline V gene has CDR1 GTSNPN and CDR2 SVGIG (reference sequence).

The genes are TRBV10-3 and TRBJ1-2; D unresolved. The CDR3 sequence is 13 residues long. The germline CDR1 and CDR2 sequences are ENHRY and SYGVKD. V was trimmed by 4 bases and J by 5 bases, leaving 11 bases between them. The CDR3 DNA sequence: TGTGCCATCAGTGTGGGTAGGGAGTATGGCTACACCTTC. Protein product: CAISVGREYGYTF.

The chain recombines TRBV28 with TRBJ2-1, with 11 bases identical to TRBD2. CDR1 MDHEN and CDR2 SYDVKM come from the germline V gene. The V and J ends lost 8 bases and 4 bases, in that order; junction bases with no gene match: 22. The CDR3 is 20 residues long. The CDR3 DNA reads TGTGCCAGCTATAAGGAGGGCCTAGCGGGAGGCCCGCTCGGTTACAATGAGCAGTTCTTC. The encoded protein is CASYKEGLAGGPLGYNEQFF. The whole variable domain, remainder taken from reference TRBV28 and TRBJ2-1, is DVKVTQSSRYLVKRTGEKVFLECVQDMDHENMFWYRQDPGLGLRLIYFSYDVKMKEKGDIPEGYSVSREKKERFSLILESASTNQTSMYLCASYKEGLAGGPLGYNEQFFGPGTRLTVL.

This chain links TRBV27 with TRBJ2-1; 10 bases map to TRBD1. This CDR3 is 19 amino acids long. Germline loops: CDR1 MNHEY, CDR2 SMNVEV (reference sequence). The ends lost 2 bases at V and 0 bases at J; junction bases unmatched: 10. The CDR3 DNA reads TGTGCCAGCAGTTTAGGTCCGGGGACAGGGGCGAGCTCCTACAATGAGCAGTTCTTC. It codes for CASSLGPGTGASSYNEQFF.

The chain is built from TRBV20-1 and TRBJ2-1; D not resolved. The CDR3 totals 10 residues. V lost 8 bases and J 5 bases, leaving 7 bases between the germline ends. Germline V gives CDR1 DFQATT, CDR2 SNEGSKA (reference sequence). In DNA, the CDR3 is TGCAGTCCAGAGGACAATGAGCAGTTCTTC. This translates into CSPEDNEQFF.

V and J are TRBV5-4 and TRBJ1-2; TRBD1 aligns across 9 bases. V lost 3 bases to trimming and J lost 6 bases; unmatched junction nucleotides: 6. The germline gives CDR1 SGHNT, CDR2 YYREEE (reference sequence). The CDR3 is made up of 14 amino acids. In DNA, the CDR3 is TGTGCCAGCAGCTGTGGACAGGGGAGCGATGGCTACACCTTC. This encodes CASSCGQGSDGYTF.

The J gene is TRBJ2-1, the V gene TRBV5-6; TRBD1 agrees at 8 bases. CDR3 length: 17 amino acids. Germline V gene sequence: CDR1 SGHDT, CDR2 YYEEEE. V dropped 2 bases and J dropped 4; count of bases not matched to a gene: 11. The CDR3: CASSLGQGAPGYNEQFF. The CDR3 DNA reads as TGTGCCAGCAGCTTAGGGCAGGGGGCCCCGGGTTACAATGAGCAGTTCTTC.

The chain uses TRBV29-1 and TRBJ2-5; 7 bases agree with TRBD1. Losses at the gene ends were 8 bases for V and 2 bases for J; bases not matched to a gene: 8. This CDR3 contains 13 residues. Germline CDR1 is SQVTM and CDR2 is ANQGSEA. CDR3 nucleotides: TGCAGCTCGTCCCGGGGACAGCAAGAGACCCAGTACTTC. Its translation: CSSSRGQQETQYF.

This chain connects TRBV19 to TRBJ2-1; perhaps TRBD1 as D (6 bases). Germline V lookup: CDR1 LNHDA, CDR2 SQIVND (reference sequence). The CDR3 is made up of 14 amino acids. Trimming removed 2 bases from V and 6 bases from J, with 11 bases in between. The CDR3 coding sequence is TGTGCCAGTAGTATACAGGGGTTGAGCAATGAGCAGTTCTTC. Translating it yields CASSIQGLSNEQFF.

This clone was picked up one time. The chain recombines TRBV7-6 with TRBJ1-1; 7 bases align to TRBD1. Germline V lookup: CDR1 SGHVS, CDR2 FNYEAQ. J gave up 1 base and V 0 bases, and 5 bases lay outside the gene matches. The CDR3 sequence is 16 residues long. The CDR3 is CASSLAPTGTNTEAFF. CDR3 sequence (DNA): TGTGCCAGCAGCTTAGCGCCGACAGGGACGAACACTGAAGCTTTCTTT.

The rearrangement joins TRBV6-1 to TRBJ2-1, with unresolved D. Trimming pared 5 bases from V and 7 bases from J, leaving 12 bases between. Per germline, CDR1 MNHNS and CDR2 SASEGT. The CDR3 extends over 13 amino acids. The CDR3 loop is CASSPVPDNEQFF. In DNA, the CDR3 is TGTGCCAGCAGTCCAGTGCCCGATAATGAGCAGTTCTTC.

The chain carries TRBV7-2 and TRBJ2-7; 9 positions agree with TRBD2. Germline CDR1 is SGHTA and CDR2 is FQGNSA. Trimming removed 5 bases from V and 2 bases from J; junction bases left unmatched: 10. CDR3 length: 16 residues. CDR3 bases: TGTGCCAGCAGCACCAGGGTGGCTAGCGGGACCTACGAGCAGTACTTC. Protein sequence: CASSTRVASGTYEQYF.

The J gene is TRBJ2-7, the V gene TRBV10-3; 12 bases agree with TRBD2. V dropped 4 bases and J dropped 4; count of bases not matched to a gene: 5. This CDR3 spans 15 amino acids. The germline gives CDR1 ENHRY, CDR2 SYGVKD. CDR3 in amino acids: CAISGGLAGTYEQYF. CDR3 nucleotides: TGTGCCATCAGTGGCGGACTAGCGGGAACTTACGAGCAGTACTTC.

The chain has TRBV7-9 and TRBJ1-3; D perhaps matches TRBD1 (5 bases). CDR3 length: 14 amino acids. Germline lookup yields CDR1 SEHNR and CDR2 FQNEAQ (reference sequence). V shed 7 bases and J shed 0 bases, with 10 bases lying between them. The CDR3 protein is CASTGPSSGNTIYF. In nucleotides, the CDR3 is TGTGCCAGCACAGGGCCAAGCTCTGGAAACACCATATATTTT.